This TCR beta chain was identified during a study of blood T cell repertoires in COVID-19. Across the study: Samples taken during acute and convalescent COVID-19 were collected in the United States, Italy and Spain. The cDNA or gDNA used as material had been derived from T cells, B-cell-depleted T cells, or PBMCs.

Looked up from germline, CDR1 is SGHRS and CDR2 is YFSETQ. Between the trimmed V and J ends, which lost 1 base and 1 base, there was a span of 9 bases. CDR3 length: 15 amino acids. Profiling relied on immunoSEQ multiplex PCR, and the TCRdb table lists in-frame clones only, not all of them. The sample lists tens of thousands of clones; about four fifths were seen once. The source material was peripheral blood. The TCR was taken from a human donor in a cohort sampled during active COVID-19. This sequence joins TRBV5-1 and TRBJ1-5; weak D call: TRBD1 (6 bases). CDR3 sequence reads: CASSLRGLSNQPQHF. The CDR3 DNA reads as TGCGCCAGCAGCTTGAGGGGGTTGAGCAATCAGCCCCAGCATTTT.